The sequence of this T cell receptor (beta chain) was determined in a study of Graves' ophthalmopathy and Graves' hyperthyroidism. Study-level results: Blood samples also showed most expanded thyroid clonotypes exceeding 0.001 frequency.

Transcripts of RNA were the source for amplifying TCR beta CDR3 regions. HTBI primers primed a first-round RT-PCR, and a second-round multiplex PCR followed. One entry per CDR3 protein, called by TCRdb with MiXCR from the multiplex PCR reads. Among approximately 640,000 distinct CDR3 sequences listed, about 41% were seen once. CDR3 length equals 14 residues. Germline-derived CDR1 and CDR2 are LNHNV and YYDKDF (reference sequence). Trimming took 5 bases from V and 7 from J; bases not matched to a gene: 4. Comment on this clonotype: The antigen is unknown.

Patients were excluded if they had other autoimmune diseases or uncontrolled infections, and likewise if pregnancy or lactation applied. Material: peripheral blood. The gene calls are TRBV15 and TRBJ2-1; 11 bases align to TRBD2. This TCR was recovered from an adult man with Graves' ophthalmopathy. This CDR3 reads CATSSTSGANEQFF. The CDR3 bases are TGTGCCACCAGCTCGACTAGCGGGGCGAATGAGCAGTTCTTC.